This is a list of T cell receptor beta chains from one sample in a study of control samples from healthy donors and cancer patients. Sequencing was performed with immunoSEQ multiplex PCR; in TCRdb, only in-frame clones are kept and a portion is missing. The table lists around 110,000 clones, roughly nine tenths of them singletons. Sequencing was done on a sample of PBMCs. The receptors originated from a woman between 50 and 59 years old with colorectal cancer. Both conserved end residues are part of each CDR3. D genes are given only for firm matches. Rows give clone size only sometimes, using once, few, many, or a class for an expanded clone.

abundance	d_gene	v_gene	j_gene	CDR3aa	CDR3nt
-	-	TRBV5-1	TRBJ1-3	CASSLAGISSGNTIYF	TGCGCCAGCAGCTTGGCGGGTATTAGCTCTGGAAACACCATATATTTT
-	-	TRBV5-1	TRBJ1-2	CASSLKGPTELYGYTF	TGCGCCAGCAGCTTGAAGGGGCCTACAGAGTTGTATGGCTACACCTTC
-	-	TRBV7-2	TRBJ1-2	CASSPRVAGHGYTF	TGTGCCAGCAGCCCACGAGTGGCGGGCCATGGCTACACCTTC
-	-	TRBV6-5	TRBJ2-1	CASAATAYNEQFF	TGTGCCAGCGCTGCGACGGCCTACAATGAGCAGTTCTTC
once	TRBD1	TRBV28	TRBJ1-2	CASNPLRGQGGDGYTF	TGTGCCAGCAATCCACTCCGGGGACAGGGAGGGGATGGCTACACCTTC
once	TRBD1	TRBV19	TRBJ1-2	CASRYTGQGAAGYTF	TGTGCCAGTAGATATACCGGACAGGGGGCGGCTGGCTACACCTTC
-	TRBD1	TRBV19	TRBJ1-5	CASTYLGTGANPRPQHF	TGTGCCAGTACTTATCTGGGGACAGGGGCGAATCCCAGGCCCCAGCATTTT
-	TRBD2	TRBV5-1	TRBJ2-5	CASTKRDWETQYF	TGCGCCAGCACCAAGCGGGATTGGGAGACCCAGTACTTC
-	-	TRBV7-9	TRBJ1-1	CASSLNSLNTEAFF	TGTGCCAGCAGCTTAAACAGCCTGAACACTGAAGCTTTCTTT
-	-	TRBV4-1	TRBJ1-1	CASSQDRLLGAFF	TGCGCCAGCAGCCAAGATCGGCTGCTCGGGGCTTTCTTT
-	-	TRBV9	TRBJ1-4	CASSVGGNEKLFF	TGTGCCAGCAGCGTTGGGGGAAACGAAAAACTGTTTTTT
-	-	TRBV7-7	TRBJ2-5	CASSLASGRGWETQYF	TGTGCCAGCAGCTTAGCTAGCGGAAGAGGTTGGGAGACCCAGTACTTC
-	TRBD1	TRBV10-3	TRBJ1-2	CALGTGYGYTF	TGTGCCCTAGGGACAGGGTACGGCTACACCTTC
-	-	TRBV7-2	TRBJ1-5	CASSGTTVNQPQHF	TGTGCCAGCAGCGGAACGACAGTTAATCAGCCCCAGCATTTT
once	TRBD1	TRBV4-1	TRBJ1-3	CASSQAGTEFSGNTIYF	TGCGCCAGCAGCCAAGCGGGGACAGAATTCTCTGGAAACACCATATATTTT
-	-	TRBV9	TRBJ1-4	CASSESDATNEKLFF	TGTGCCAGCAGCGAATCGGATGCAACTAATGAAAAACTGTTTTTT
-	-	TRBV29-1	TRBJ2-3	CSGIDTGVTSTDTQYF	TGCAGCGGCATCGACACAGGAGTAACTAGCACAGATACGCAGTATTTT
once	TRBD1	TRBV19	TRBJ1-2	CASSSGQDWYGYTF	TGTGCCAGTAGTTCTGGACAGGATTGGTATGGCTACACCTTC
-	-	TRBV5-4	TRBJ1-2	CASSLGGAGYTF	TGTGCCAGCAGCTTGGGGGGCGCTGGCTACACCTTC
-	-	TRBV19	TRBJ1-1	CASSTFRDGTEAFF	TGTGCCAGTAGTACCTTCAGGGATGGGACTGAAGCTTTCTTT
-	-	TRBV2	TRBJ2-3	CASRIPVTDTQYF	TGTGCCAGCCGTATACCCGTCACAGATACGCAGTATTTT
-	-	TRBV4-1	TRBJ1-1	CASSQDFESRWNTEAFF	TGCGCCAGCAGCCAAGATTTTGAGAGTAGGTGGAACACTGAAGCTTTCTTT
-	TRBD1	TRBV19	TRBJ2-3	CASSERTGGGTQYF	TGTGCCAGTAGTGAAAGGACAGGTGGAGGCACGCAGTATTTT
few	-	TRBV4-1	TRBJ2-3	CASSREGPSTDTQYF	TGCGCCAGCAGCCGAGAGGGACCTAGCACAGATACGCAGTATTTT
-	TRBD1	TRBV19	TRBJ1-5	CASGPGQASFSNQPQHF	TGTGCCAGTGGGCCGGGACAGGCTTCTTTTAGCAATCAGCCCCAGCATTTT
-	-	TRBV4-1	TRBJ2-2	CASSQDPGFRGELFF	TGCGCCAGCAGCCAAGATCCCGGATTTCGCGGGGAGCTGTTTTTT
-	TRBD2	TRBV6-2/TRBV6-3	TRBJ2-1	CASSYSILAGDLSSYNEQFF	TGTGCCAGCAGTTACTCGATCCTAGCGGGGGACCTTAGCTCCTACAATGAGCAGTTCTTC
once	TRBD1	TRBV30	TRBJ2-5	CALVPGTAKGETQYF	TGTGCCTTAGTACCGGGGACAGCTAAAGGAGAGACCCAGTACTTC
-	TRBD1	TRBV28	TRBJ1-1	CASTGTVTEAFF	TGTGCCAGCACAGGGACAGTCACTGAAGCTTTCTTT
once	-	TRBV7-2	TRBJ1-1	CASSSPGGRGTEAFF	TGTGCCAGCAGCAGCCCGGGGGGACGCGGCACTGAAGCTTTCTTT
-	-	TRBV5-6	TRBJ2-5	CASSSALTGYQETQYF	TGTGCCAGCAGCTCCGCGTTAACAGGGTACCAAGAGACCCAGTACTTC
-	TRBD2	TRBV5-6	TRBJ2-4	CASSEGGLVFIQYF	TGTGCCAGCAGTGAGGGGGGACTAGTCTTCATTCAGTACTTC
-	TRBD1	TRBV7-9	TRBJ2-7	CASVQGPLKTGHTYEQYF	TGTGCCAGCGTTCAGGGGCCCCTAAAGACAGGGCATACCTACGAGCAGTACTTC
once	TRBD2	TRBV20-1	TRBJ2-4	CSASSGGRWAKNIQYF	TGCAGTGCTAGTAGCGGGGGCCGGTGGGCCAAAAACATTCAGTACTTC
-	-	TRBV5-6	TRBJ2-3	CASSLGWPLGTDTQYF	TGTGCCAGCAGCTTGGGGTGGCCCTTAGGTACAGATACGCAGTATTTT
-	-	TRBV29-1	TRBJ2-7	CSALDDGEQYF	TGCAGCGCTCTGGACGATGGCGAGCAGTACTTC
-	-	TRBV19	TRBJ1-6	CASSIVSGDNSPLHF	TGTGCCAGTAGTATTGTATCTGGAGATAATTCACCCCTCCACTTT
-	TRBD1	TRBV12-3/TRBV12-4	TRBJ2-1	CASSSTGGSPFF	TGTGCCAGCAGTTCGACAGGGGGTTCTCCGTTCTTC
once	TRBD1	TRBV19	TRBJ1-5	CASSIRDRMNQPQHF	TGTGCCAGTAGTATAAGGGACAGGATGAATCAGCCCCAGCATTTT
-	-	TRBV10-3	TRBJ1-3	CAIGRVDGTIYF	TGTGCCATCGGCAGGGTCGATGGCACCATATATTTT
once	-	TRBV5-6	TRBJ1-1	CASSLEQGVNTEAFF	TGTGCCAGCAGCTTAGAACAGGGTGTGAACACTGAAGCTTTCTTT
-	TRBD1	TRBV5-1	TRBJ1-4	CASSGTGKSNEKLFF	TGCGCCAGCAGCGGGACAGGGAAATCTAATGAAAAACTGTTTTTT
-	TRBD2	TRBV27	TRBJ2-2	CASRGREGNTGELFF	TGTGCCAGCAGGGGGAGGGAGGGGAACACCGGGGAGCTGTTTTTT
-	TRBD1	TRBV10-3	TRBJ2-7	CAISAQDRAHEQYF	TGTGCCATCAGTGCCCAAGACAGGGCCCACGAGCAGTACTTC
-	TRBD1	TRBV19	TRBJ1-1	CASSKDRGWTEAFF	TGTGCCAGTAGTAAGGACAGGGGATGGACTGAAGCTTTCTTT
-	-	TRBV21-1	TRBJ2-7	CASSRLTGDEQYF	TGTGCCAGCAGCAGGCTTACGGGCGACGAGCAGTACTTC
-	TRBD1	TRBV30	TRBJ1-4	CAWRDPGTGNNEKLFF	TGTGCCTGGAGGGACCCCGGGACAGGAAATAATGAAAAACTGTTTTTT
-	-	TRBV2	TRBJ2-1	CASRQGSYNEQFF	TGTGCCAGCAGACAGGGTTCCTACAATGAGCAGTTCTTC
-	TRBD2	TRBV5-6	TRBJ2-7	CASSNTLAGDGEYEQYF	TGTGCCAGCAGCAATACTCTAGCGGGAGATGGGGAGTACGAGCAGTACTTC
-	TRBD1	TRBV4-1	TRBJ2-7	CASSQAPGQGREQYF	TGCGCCAGCAGCCAAGCTCCGGGACAGGGACGCGAGCAGTACTTC
-	-	TRBV6-5	TRBJ2-7	CATRGDPQPYEQYF	TGTGCCACAAGGGGGGATCCCCAACCCTACGAGCAGTACTTC